This T cell receptor beta chain was found in a study of cytomegalovirus exposure and HLA in healthy donors. Study conclusions and caveats: The study flagged some 180 TCR beta chains as cytomegalovirus-associated. In a later analysis, V- and J-gene trimming of beta chains associated with a DCLRE1C missense variant, replicated independently. The majority of TCR sequences were rare, yet some public TCRs appeared in many donors.

Concerning this clone itself: Its antigen is not known.

This PCR relied on a set of 60 Vbeta primers and 13 Jbeta primers. Study processing details: Later reanalysis found about 80 million unique TCR beta chains, some 10 million of them shared. Assay used: immunoSEQ multiplex PCR; TCRdb lists only in-frame clones, some missing. V and J calls and clone size are given by that table; D and trimming were obtained from the DNA. The table has roughly 150,000 clones, about three fifths seen once. Germline values: CDR1 PRHDT, CDR2 FYEKMQ (reference sequence). Trimming cost V 1 base and J 4 bases, with 10 bases left between them. The CDR3 covers 14 residues. Sequenced material: PBMCs. This sequence was found in a woman aged 25-40 years in good health and CMV-seropositive. The chain uses TRBV13 and TRBJ2-5; D is uncertain. This chain's CDR3 is CASSLELAGETQYF. CDR3 bases: TGTGCCAGCAGCTTAGAGTTAGCTGGAGAGACCCAGTACTTC.